This T cell receptor beta chain came from a study of cytomegalovirus exposure and HLA in healthy donors. Study-wide context: Assignment to the Caucasian-associated ancestry cluster applied to less than 85% of the roughly 400 genotyped donors. General study points: A reported reduction in N-insertions relative to the roughly 700-donor mean was seen in an Asian-associated ancestry cluster in a later analysis. Earlier results showed most TCR beta V segments being productive about 87% or about 30% of the time.

It was with 60 Vbeta and 13 Jbeta primers that the PCR ran. Source study methods: Later, an analysis found around 80 million unique TCR beta chains, and roughly 10 million of these were shared. The data were produced by immunoSEQ multiplex PCR, yet TCRdb's version contains in-frame clones alone and is incomplete. V, J and clone size were drawn from that table, and D and trimming were deduced from the DNA. The sample records roughly 120,000 clones, approximately 71% being singletons. This clone showed up just once. The antigen remains undetermined. CDR3 length: 15 residues. V dropped 10 bases and J dropped 0 bases, with 13 bases sitting between them. The germline gives CDR1 SGHTA, CDR2 FQGNSA.

The sequence was collected from a woman aged 70-85 years in good health and CMV-seropositive. V is TRBV7-2 and J is TRBJ1-6; perhaps TRBD1 as D (5 bases). The sample was PBMCs. This CDR3 is CAIPQGSSYNSPLHF. CDR3 DNA: TGTGCCATCCCCCAGGGTAGCTCCTATAATTCACCCCTCCACTTT.